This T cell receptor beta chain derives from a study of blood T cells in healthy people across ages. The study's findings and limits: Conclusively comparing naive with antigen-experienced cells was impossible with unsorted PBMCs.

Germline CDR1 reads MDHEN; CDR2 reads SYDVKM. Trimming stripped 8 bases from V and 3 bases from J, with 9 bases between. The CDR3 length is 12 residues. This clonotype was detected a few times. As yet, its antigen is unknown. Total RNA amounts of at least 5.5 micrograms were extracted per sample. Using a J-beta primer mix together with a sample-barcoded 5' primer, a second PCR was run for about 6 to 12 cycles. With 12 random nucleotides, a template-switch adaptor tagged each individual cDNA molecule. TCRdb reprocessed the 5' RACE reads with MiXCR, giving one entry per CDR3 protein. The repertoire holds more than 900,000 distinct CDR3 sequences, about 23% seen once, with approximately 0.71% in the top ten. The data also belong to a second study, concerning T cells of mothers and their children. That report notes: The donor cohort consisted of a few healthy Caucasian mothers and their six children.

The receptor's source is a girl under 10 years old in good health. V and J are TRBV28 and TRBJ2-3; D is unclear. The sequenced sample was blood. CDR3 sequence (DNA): TGTGCCAGCTCTAATCCTACAGATACGCAGTATTTT. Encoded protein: CASSNPTDTQYF.